This T cell receptor beta chain comes out of a study of control samples from healthy donors and cancer patients. This clone was counted once. Produced via immunoSEQ multiplex PCR; TCRdb's table is partial and in-frame only. Altogether 60,000 to 75,000 clones are present, about 92% being singletons, with the ten largest covering about 6%. Source material: PBMCs. This clonotype originated in a man aged 55 to 70 with colorectal cancer.

The CDR3 sequence: CASSVLQSSYNEQFF. In DNA, the CDR3 is TGTGCCAGCAGCGTACTTCAGAGCTCCTACAATGAGCAGTTCTTC. The V and J genes are TRBV9 and TRBJ2-1; D is unclear. The CDR3 is made up of 15 amino acids. In germline, CDR1 is SGDLS, CDR2 YYNGEE. Trimming shortened V by 1 base and J by 0 bases, and 8 bases separated the two germline ends.